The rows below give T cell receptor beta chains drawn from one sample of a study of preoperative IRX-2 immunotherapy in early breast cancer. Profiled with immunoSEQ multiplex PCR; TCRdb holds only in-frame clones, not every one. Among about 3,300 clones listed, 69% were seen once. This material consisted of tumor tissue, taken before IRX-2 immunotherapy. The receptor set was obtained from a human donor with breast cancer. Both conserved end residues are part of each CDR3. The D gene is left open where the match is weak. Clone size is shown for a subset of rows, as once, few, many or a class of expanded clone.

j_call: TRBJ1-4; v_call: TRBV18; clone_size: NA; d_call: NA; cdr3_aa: CASSPLDLREKLFF; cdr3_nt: TGTGCCAGCTCACCCCTGGACCTACGAGAAAAACTGTTTTTT
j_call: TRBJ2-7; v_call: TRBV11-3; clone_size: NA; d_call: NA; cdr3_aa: CASRRPGTLTYEQYF; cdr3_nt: TGTGCCAGCAGAAGACCCGGGACGTTGACCTACGAGCAGTACTTC
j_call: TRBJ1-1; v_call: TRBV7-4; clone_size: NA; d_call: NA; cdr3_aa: CASSPPGGTEAFF; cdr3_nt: TGTGCCAGCAGCCCACCGGGAGGAACTGAAGCTTTCTTT
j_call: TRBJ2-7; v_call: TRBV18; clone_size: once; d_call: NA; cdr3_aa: CASSPGGPEQYF; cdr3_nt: TGTGCCAGCTCACCAGGGGGGCCTGAGCAGTACTTC
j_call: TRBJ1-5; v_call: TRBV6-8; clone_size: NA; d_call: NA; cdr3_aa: CASSYLHGNQPQHF; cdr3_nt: TGTGCCAGCAGTTATTTACATGGCAATCAGCCCCAGCATTTT
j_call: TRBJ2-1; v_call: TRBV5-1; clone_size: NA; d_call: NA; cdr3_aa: CASNFGSGQAFVNEQFF; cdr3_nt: TGCGCCAGCAACTTCGGGAGTGGGCAGGCCTTCGTCAATGAGCAGTTCTTC
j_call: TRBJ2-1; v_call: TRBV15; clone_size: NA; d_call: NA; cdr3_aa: CATSRDRFGNEQFF; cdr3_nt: TGTGCCACCAGCAGGGACCGATTTGGCAATGAGCAGTTCTTC
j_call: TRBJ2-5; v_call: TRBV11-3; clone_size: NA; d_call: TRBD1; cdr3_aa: CASSLITRGSQETQYF; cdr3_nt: TGTGCCAGCAGCTTGATCACCAGGGGGAGTCAAGAGACCCAGTACTTC
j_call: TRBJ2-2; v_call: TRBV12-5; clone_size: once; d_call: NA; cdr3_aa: CASTPGSGELFF; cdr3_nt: TGTGCCAGCACTCCCGGGTCCGGGGAGCTGTTTTTT
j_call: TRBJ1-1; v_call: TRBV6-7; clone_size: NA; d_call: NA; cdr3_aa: CASSQEARTEAFF; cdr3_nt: TGTGCCAGCAGTCAGGAAGCGCGAACTGAAGCTTTCTTT
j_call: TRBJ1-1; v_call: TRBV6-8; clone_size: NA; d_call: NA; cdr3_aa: CASSVGWGSNTEAFF; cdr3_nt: TGTGCCAGCAGTGTTGGTTGGGGTTCGAACACTGAAGCTTTCTTT
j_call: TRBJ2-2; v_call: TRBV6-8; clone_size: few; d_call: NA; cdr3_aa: CASIRDPMAGELFF; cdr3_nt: TGTGCCAGCATCCGGGACCCCATGGCTGGGGAGCTGTTTTTT
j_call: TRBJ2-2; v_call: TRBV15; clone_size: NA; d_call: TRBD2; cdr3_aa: CATSRESSGRPGELFF; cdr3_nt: TGTGCCACCAGCAGGGAATCAAGCGGGAGACCCGGGGAGCTGTTTTTT
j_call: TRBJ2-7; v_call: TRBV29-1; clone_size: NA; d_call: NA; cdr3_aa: CSVVSRSYEQYF; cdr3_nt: TGCAGCGTTGTTTCCAGATCCTACGAGCAGTACTTC
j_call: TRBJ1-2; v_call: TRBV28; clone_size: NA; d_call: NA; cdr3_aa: CASSLQGTNYGYTF; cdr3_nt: TGTGCCAGCAGTTTACAGGGGACAAACTATGGCTACACCTTC
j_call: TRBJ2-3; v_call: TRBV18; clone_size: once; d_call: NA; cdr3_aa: CASSPLMEGAADTQYF; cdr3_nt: TGTGCCAGCTCACCACTGATGGAGGGGGCAGCAGATACGCAGTATTTT
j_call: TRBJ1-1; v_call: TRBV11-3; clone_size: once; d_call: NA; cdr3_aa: CASSSEPGRGTEAFF; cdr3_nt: TGTGCCAGCAGCTCCGAACCGGGCCGAGGGACTGAAGCTTTCTTT
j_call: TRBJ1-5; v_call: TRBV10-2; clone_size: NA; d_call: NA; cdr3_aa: CASSETVGAAQPQHF; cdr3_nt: TGCGCCAGCAGTGAGACGGTGGGGGCAGCCCAGCCCCAGCATTTT
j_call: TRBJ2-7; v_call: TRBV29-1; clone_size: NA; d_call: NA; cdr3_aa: CSVLGVTYEQYF; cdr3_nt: TGCAGCGTCCTGGGAGTTACCTACGAGCAGTACTTC
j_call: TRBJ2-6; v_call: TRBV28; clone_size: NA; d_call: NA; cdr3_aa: CASIGLEAGANVLTF; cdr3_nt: TGTGCCAGCATCGGTTTGGAAGCTGGGGCCAACGTCCTGACTTTC
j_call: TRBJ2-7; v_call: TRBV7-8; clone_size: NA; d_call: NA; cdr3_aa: CASSFQTISYEQYF; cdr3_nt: TGTGCCAGCAGCTTTCAAACGATCTCCTACGAGCAGTACTTC
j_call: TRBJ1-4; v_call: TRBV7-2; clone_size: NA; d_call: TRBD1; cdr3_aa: CASSPSGTGVVLFF; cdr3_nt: TGTGCCAGCAGCCCTAGCGGGACAGGGGTTGTCTTGTTTTTT
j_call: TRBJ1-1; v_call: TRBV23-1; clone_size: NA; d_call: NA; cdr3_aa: CASSLAPTGRGANTEAFF; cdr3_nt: TGCGCCAGCAGCTTGGCCCCAACAGGACGAGGGGCGAACACTGAAGCTTTCTTT
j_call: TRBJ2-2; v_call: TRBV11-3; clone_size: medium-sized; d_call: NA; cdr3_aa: CASEVFGGLNTGELFF; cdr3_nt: TGTGCCAGCGAGGTTTTTGGCGGCTTGAACACCGGGGAGCTGTTTTTT
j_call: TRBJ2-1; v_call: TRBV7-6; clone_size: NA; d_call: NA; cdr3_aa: CASSSGTEYNEQFF; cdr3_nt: TGTGCCAGCAGCTCAGGGACGGAATACAATGAGCAGTTCTTC
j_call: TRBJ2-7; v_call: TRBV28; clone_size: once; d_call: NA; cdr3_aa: CASSFPLRSYEQYF; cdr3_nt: TGTGCCAGCAGTTTCCCGCTTAGATCCTACGAGCAGTACTTC
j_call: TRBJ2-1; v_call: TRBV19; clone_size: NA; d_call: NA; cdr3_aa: CASSFTGAGVYNEQFF; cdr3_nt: TGTGCCAGTAGTTTCACCGGGGCAGGGGTATACAATGAGCAGTTCTTC
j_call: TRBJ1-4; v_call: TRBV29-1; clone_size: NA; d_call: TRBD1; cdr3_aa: CSVRDSIATNEKLFF; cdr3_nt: TGCAGCGTAAGGGACAGCATAGCAACTAATGAAAAACTGTTTTTT